The clone carrying this TCR beta chain was found many times. Its target is unknown. Germline V gene data show CDR1 as MNHNS and CDR2 as SASEGT. This CDR3 spans 15 amino acids. V lost 7 bases and J 0 bases, leaving 16 bases between the germline ends. The entry originates in a study of cytomegalovirus exposure and HLA in healthy donors. Study details: Previous work identified roughly 120 million unique TCR beta sequences from roughly 170 million T cells.

The PCR contained 60 Vbeta and 13 Jbeta primers. Method: immunoSEQ multiplex PCR; TCRdb's copy keeps in-frame clones and lacks some. This sample has 80,000 to 130,000 clones, with approximately 77% found just once. General observations from the study: Reported performance of the classifier showed diagnosis of cytomegalovirus status with high specificity and sensitivity. Later work found that TCR association rates differed between HLA loci; DRB1 had the most and HLA-C the fewest. TCR beta sequences numbering over 15,000 were associated with HLA alleles at 0.05 false discovery rate in a later analysis.

The TCR comes from a male donor in good health and CMV-seropositive. The chain recombines TRBV6-1 with TRBJ2-7; possible D gene TRBD1, 5 bases. The sequencing input was PBMCs. DNA of the CDR3: TGTGCCAGCATTCAAGACAGTGGTAGCTCCTACGAGCAGTACTTC. It translates to CASIQDSGSSYEQYF.